The text below deals with one TCR beta chain. These data come from a study of T-cell memory formation after mild COVID-19. TCRdb re-called the 5' RACE reads with MiXCR, one entry per CDR3 protein. The sample lists 450,000 to 650,000 distinct CDR3 sequences; about 22% were seen once. The J segment lost 3 bases and the V segment lost 4 bases, leaving 5 bases of the junction unmatched. CDR1 and CDR2 from the germline V gene are SGHVS and FNYEAQ. CDR3 size: 15 residues. Specimen: PBMCs or a T cell subset sorted from them (not recorded which). The sequence was collected from an adult woman who had mild COVID-19 (a few samples of this study predate the infection). Cell type and time point are not known. This chain uses TRBV7-6 with TRBJ2-3, with 9 bases identical to TRBD2. The CDR3 sequence: CASSYGLAGTDTQYF. The CDR3 DNA reads as TGTGCCAGCAGCTACGGGCTAGCGGGGACAGATACGCAGTATTTT. The full variable domain, its missing parts supplied by reference TRBV7-6 and TRBJ2-3, is GAGVSQSPRYKVTKRGQDVALRCDPISGHVSLYWYRQALGQGPEFLTYFNYEAQQDKSGLPNDRFSAERPEGSISTLTIQRTEQRDSAMYRCASSYGLAGTDTQYFGPGTRLTVL.